The sample holds a few counts of the clone carrying this T cell receptor (beta chain). No antigen is known for it. Assay execution took place at the deep level. Sequencing was performed with immunoSEQ multiplex PCR; in TCRdb, only in-frame clones are kept and a portion is missing. The profile shows about 340,000 clones, less than 85% of them singletons. This specimen belongs to a study of shared clonotypes between healthy human individuals. General study findings and limits: Naive CD4 clonotype sharing across a few donors was approximately 5%. A limitation of the genetic and exposure-history diversity represented arose from few donors.

The CDR3 has 18 residues. Germline CDR1 reads SGHNT; CDR2 reads YENEEA. V lost 4 bases to trimming and J lost 2 bases; unmatched junction nucleotides: 9. Sequenced sample: memory CD4+ T cells sorted from blood. Regarding subset: CD45RA-negative fraction. The J gene is TRBJ2-7, the V gene TRBV11-3, with 15 bases lining up with TRBD2. The TCR comes from a man aged 25 to 45 in good health. The CDR3: CASSSPGLAGGSPYEQYF. CDR3 nucleotides: TGTGCCAGCAGCTCGCCGGGACTAGCGGGAGGTTCCCCCTACGAGCAGTACTTC. Drawing the rest from reference TRBV11-3 and TRBJ2-7, the complete variable domain is EAGVVQSPRYKIIEKKQPVAFWCNPISGHNTLYWYLQNLGQGPELLIRYENEEAVDDSQLPKDRFSAERLKGVDSTLKIQPAELGDSAVYLCASSSPGLAGGSPYEQYFGPGTRLTVT.